This record looks at one T cell receptor (beta chain) sequence and its context. Its antigen remains unknown. The record originates from a study of beta chain features in type 1 diabetes. Study-wide points: The study left unresolved whether HLA type influences TCRB rearrangement. For Type 1 diabetes patients, all four CD4+ subsets carried TCRB CDR3s that were moderately but significantly shorter. Sequencing of cDNA might inflate the share of cells that strongly express TCR.

Every isolated RNA sample was fully reverse transcribed, so sequencing captured expressed TCRB transcripts. The table came from immunoSEQ multiplex PCR; TCRdb's copy has only in-frame clones and leaves some out. This sample carries fewer than 45,000 clones, roughly 70% of them seen once, and the ten largest clones take roughly 1.7%. CDR3 length: 13 residues. V lost 2 bases to trimming and J lost 5 bases; unmatched junction nucleotides: 3. CDR1 is SGHNT and CDR2 is YYREEE in the germline V gene (reference sequence). The sequence came from a man younger than 40 with type 1 diabetes. Some clones in this sample may be carry-over from other donors' samples. Input material: Tregs from blood. This chain links TRBV5-4 with TRBJ2-5; TRBD1 aligns across 7 bases. In DNA, the CDR3 is TGTGCCAGCAGCTTAAGGGGGCTGGAGACCCAGTACTTC. Translation: CASSLRGLETQYF.